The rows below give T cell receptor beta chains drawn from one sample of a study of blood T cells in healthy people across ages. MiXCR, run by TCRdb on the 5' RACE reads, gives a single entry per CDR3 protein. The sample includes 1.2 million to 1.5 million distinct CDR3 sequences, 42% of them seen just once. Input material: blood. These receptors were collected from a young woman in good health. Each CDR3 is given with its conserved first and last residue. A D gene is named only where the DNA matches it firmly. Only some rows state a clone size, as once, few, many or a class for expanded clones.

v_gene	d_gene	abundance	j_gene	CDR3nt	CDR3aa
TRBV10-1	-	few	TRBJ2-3	TGCGCCAGCAGTGGTGGGGGATTGGAGGATACGCAGTATTTT	CASSGGGLEDTQYF
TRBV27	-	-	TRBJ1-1	TGTGCCAGCAGTTCAGGATTTGGAGCTTTCTTT	CASSSGFGAFF
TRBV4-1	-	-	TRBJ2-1	TGCGCCAGCAGCCAAGGTGTGACGGGGAGGCTCAATGAGCAGTTCTTC	CASSQGVTGRLNEQFF
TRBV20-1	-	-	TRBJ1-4	TGCAGTGCTAGAGACGAACGGCCGAATGAAAAACTGTTTTTT	CSARDERPNEKLFF
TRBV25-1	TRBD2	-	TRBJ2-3	TGTTCCAGCAGTGCCCGGGACTACCTAAAGGCAGATACGCAGTATTTT	CSSSARDYLKADTQYF
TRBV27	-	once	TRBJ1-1	TGTGCCAGCAGTTCGGTGAGAGTCACTGAAGCTTTCTTT	CASSSVRVTEAFF
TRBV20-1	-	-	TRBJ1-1	TGCAGTGCAAAAAAGGGGGAGGGGCACGCTTTCTTT	CSAKKGEGHAFF
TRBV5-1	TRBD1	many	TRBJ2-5	TGCGCCAGCAGCGTCTGGGACAGAGAGACCCAGTACTTC	CASSVWDRETQYF
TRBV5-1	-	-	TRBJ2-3	TGCGCCAGCAGCTTGGCCGACGAGAGCACAGATACGCAGTATTTT	CASSLADESTDTQYF
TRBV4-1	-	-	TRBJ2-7	TGCGCCAGCAGCCAAGATCAAAGCGGCTACGAGCAGTACTTC	CASSQDQSGYEQYF
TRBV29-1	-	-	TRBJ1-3	TGCGGCTGCAGACTTGGAAACACCATATATTTT	CGCRLGNTIYF
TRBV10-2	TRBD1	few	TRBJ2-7	TGCGCCAGCAATCCGGACAGGGGCTACGAGCAGTACTTC	CASNPDRGYEQYF
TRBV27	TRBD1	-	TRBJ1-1	TGTGCCAGCAGTACCGACAGGGTCATGAACACTGAAGCTTTCTTT	CASSTDRVMNTEAFF
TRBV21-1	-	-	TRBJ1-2	TGTGCCAGCAACCCGGCGGGTGCTACTTTAGCTAACTATGGCTACACCTTC	CASNPAGATLANYGYTF
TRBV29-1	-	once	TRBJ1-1	TGCAGCGTTTCCTCGAACACTGAAGCTTTCTTT	CSVSSNTEAFF
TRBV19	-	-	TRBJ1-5	TGTGCCAGTAGTATGGGTTGGACGGATCAGCCCCAGCATTTT	CASSMGWTDQPQHF
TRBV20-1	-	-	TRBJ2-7	TGCAGTGCTAGAGTCCTCACCGAGCAGTACTTC	CSARVLTEQYF
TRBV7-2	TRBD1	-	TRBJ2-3	TGTGCCAGCAGCTTAGTAGTGGGACAGGGATCAGATACGCAGTATTTT	CASSLVVGQGSDTQYF
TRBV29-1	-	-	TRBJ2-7	TGCAGCGTTGAAATAACTAGCAGATCATACGAGCAGTACTTC	CSVEITSRSYEQYF
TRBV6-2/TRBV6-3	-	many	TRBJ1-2	TGTGCCAGCAGTTATTCGGATGGTGGCTACACCTTC	CASSYSDGGYTF
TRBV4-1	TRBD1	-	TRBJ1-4	TGCGCCAGCAGCCAAGATGAAGCCCCCCGGGACAGGGATGAAAAACTGTTTTTT	CASSQDEAPRDRDEKLFF
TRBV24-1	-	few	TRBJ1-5	TGTGCCACCAGTGAGTCAGGGTTCGGTCAGCCCCAGCATTTT	CATSESGFGQPQHF
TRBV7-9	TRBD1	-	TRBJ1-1	TGTGCCAGCACCTTACAGGGGGCGAAAGTGGTGACTGAAGCTTTCTTT	CASTLQGAKVVTEAFF
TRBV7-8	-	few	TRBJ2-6	TGTGCCAGCAGCTTAGTTAGACAACTCGGGACAAGTATTTCCTCTGGGGCCAACGTCCTGACTTTC	CASSLVRQLGTSISSGANVLTF
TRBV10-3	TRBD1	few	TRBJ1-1	TGTGCCATCAGTGACCACAGGGGGCGATCTGAAGCTTTCTTT	CAISDHRGRSEAFF
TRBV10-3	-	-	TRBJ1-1	TGTGCCATCAGTGATGGTACAGTACGTGAAGCTTTCTTT	CAISDGTVREAFF
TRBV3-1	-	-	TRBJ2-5	TGTGCCAGCAGCCAAGTGTTGGGGGGCGAGACCCAGTACTTC	CASSQVLGGETQYF
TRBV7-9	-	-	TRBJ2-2	TGTGCCAGCAGCTTAGAAGTATGGGGGAACACCGGGGAGCTGTTTTTT	CASSLEVWGNTGELFF
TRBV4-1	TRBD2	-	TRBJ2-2	TGCGCCAGCAGCCAAGTCCGGGGGGGCCCCGCGAACACCGGGGAGCTGTTTTTT	CASSQVRGGPANTGELFF
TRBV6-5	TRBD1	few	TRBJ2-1	TGTGCCAGCAGACCAGGTTTAGGGGGCGCGAATGAGCAGTTCTTC	CASRPGLGGANEQFF
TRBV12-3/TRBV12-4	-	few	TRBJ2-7	TGTGCCAGCACCCTACGGGGGGCAGCCTCGAACGAGCAGTACTTC	CASTLRGAASNEQYF
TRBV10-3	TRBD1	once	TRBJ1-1	TGTGCCATCAGTGTCGGGGCGGGACAGAACACTGAGGCTTTCTTT	CAISVGAGQNTEAFF
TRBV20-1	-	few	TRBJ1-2	TGCAGTGCCGGCGGTTATGGGGCGGAAAATGGCTACACCTTC	CSAGGYGAENGYTF
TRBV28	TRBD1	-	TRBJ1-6	TGTGCCAGCAGTACCCGAGGACAGGGACAATCACCCCTCCACTTT	CASSTRGQGQSPLHF
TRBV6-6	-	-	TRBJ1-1	TGTGCCAGCCGCGGTCAGTCGGGGGTTGAAGCTTTCTTT	CASRGQSGVEAFF
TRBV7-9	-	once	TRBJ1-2	TGTGCCAGCAGCTCCCTGACGGAAGACTATGGCTACACCTTC	CASSSLTEDYGYTF
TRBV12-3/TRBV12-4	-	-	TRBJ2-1	TGTGCCAGCAGTCCCGAGCAAGAGACCCAGTTCTTC	CASSPEQETQFF
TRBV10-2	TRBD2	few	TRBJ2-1	TGCGCCAGCAGCCCGGGACTAGCGGGAGAGGGGAGCTCCTACAATGAGCAGTTCTTC	CASSPGLAGEGSSYNEQFF
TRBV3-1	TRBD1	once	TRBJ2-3	TGTGCCAGCAGTCGCGGACAGGGGGCAATAGATACGCAGTATTTT	CASSRGQGAIDTQYF
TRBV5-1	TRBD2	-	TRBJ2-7	TGCGCCAGCAGCTTGTGGGCTAGCGGGAAACGTACTGGCGAGCAGTACTTC	CASSLWASGKRTGEQYF
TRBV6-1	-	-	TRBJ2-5	TGTGCCAGCCGGCTCCGGACCCAGTACTTC	CASRLRTQYF
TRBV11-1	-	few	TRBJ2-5	TGTGCCAGCAGCTACCCGGCGGGGACCCAAGAGACCCAGTACTTC	CASSYPAGTQETQYF
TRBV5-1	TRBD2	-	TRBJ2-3	TGCGCCAGCAGCTTGGGACTAGCGGGAGGGCCGAGAGATACGCAGTATTTT	CASSLGLAGGPRDTQYF
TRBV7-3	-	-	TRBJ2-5	TGTGCCAGCAGCTTACAGGGGCCTGGGCTCGAGACCCAGTACTTC	CASSLQGPGLETQYF
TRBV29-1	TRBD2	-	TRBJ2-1	TGCAGCGCCCGGGTAGCGGGTGGGGACTACAATGAGCAGTTCTTC	CSARVAGGDYNEQFF
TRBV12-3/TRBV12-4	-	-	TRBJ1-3	TGTGCCAGCAGTTTAAGTGGCTCCGCTGGAAACACCATATATTTT	CASSLSGSAGNTIYF
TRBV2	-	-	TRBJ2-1	TGTGCCAGCAGTGAGGGGTCGGCGGGGCAAGAGACCCAGTTCTTC	CASSEGSAGQETQFF
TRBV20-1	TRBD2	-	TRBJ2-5	TGCAGTGCAACTCTAGCGGGGGGGGGAGAGACCCAGTACTTC	CSATLAGGGETQYF
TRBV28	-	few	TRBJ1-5	TGTGCCAGCAGTTTAGGAGAGGCATTCCCGTTGTATAGCAATCAGCCCCAGCATTTT	CASSLGEAFPLYSNQPQHF
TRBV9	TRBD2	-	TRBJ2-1	TGTGCCAGCAGCGTAGTCCCTAGCGGAAACAATGAGCAGTTCTTC	CASSVVPSGNNEQFF
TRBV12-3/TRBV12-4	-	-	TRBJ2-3	TGTGCCAGCAGTTTCTTAGGAGGGGGGGGCACAGATACGCAGTATTTT	CASSFLGGGGTDTQYF
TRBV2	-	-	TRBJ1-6	TGTGCCAGCAGTGAGTTATGGGTCCAGAATTCACCCCTCCACTTT	CASSELWVQNSPLHF
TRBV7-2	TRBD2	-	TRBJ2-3	TGTGCCAGCAGCTCGCTAGCGGGGGGCTTCACAGATACGCAGTATTTT	CASSSLAGGFTDTQYF
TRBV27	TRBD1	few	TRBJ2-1	TGTGCCAGCAGTTACAGGGGTAGTAGGGGCAATGAGCAGTTCTTC	CASSYRGSRGNEQFF
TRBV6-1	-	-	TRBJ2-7	TGTGCCAGCACAGGGCTCGCCAACGAGCAGTACTTC	CASTGLANEQYF
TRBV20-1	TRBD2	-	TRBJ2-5	TGCAGTGCACGAATAGCGGGTAAAGAGACCCAGTACTTC	CSARIAGKETQYF
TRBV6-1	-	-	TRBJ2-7	TGTGCTGCAGAGTATGCAACCTCCTCCTACAATGAGCAGTACTTC	CAAEYATSSYNEQYF
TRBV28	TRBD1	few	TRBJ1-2	TGTACCAGCAGTATTTCAGGGGGCGTTTATGGCTACACCTTC	CTSSISGGVYGYTF
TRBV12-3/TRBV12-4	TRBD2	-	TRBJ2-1	TGTGCCAGCAGTTTAATGGTGGCGGGGGGGGAGCAGTTCTTC	CASSLMVAGGEQFF